Listed here is a single TCR beta chain. The source of the sample is a study of blood T cell repertoires in COVID-19. CDR3 length: 16 residues. With V trimmed by 6 bases and J by 5 bases, 12 bases remained unmatched. Germline V lookup: CDR1 MDHEN, CDR2 SYDVKM. The assay was immunoSEQ multiplex PCR, and TCRdb's table has in-frame clones only and misses some. This sample yields 180,000 or so clones, of which around 89% are seen a single time; roughly 0.77% belongs to the top ten. The sequence derives from a woman aged 18-30 years who had recovered from COVID-19. Input material: PBMCs or T cells enriched from blood (not recorded which). This sequence joins TRBV28 and TRBJ2-7, with 11 nucleotides matching TRBD2. The CDR3 nucleotides read TGTGCCAGCAGGTCCCTCTATTTGACTAGCGGGAACGAGCAGTACTTC. It is translated as CASRSLYLTSGNEQYF. Variable domain in full (rest from reference TRBV28 and TRBJ2-7): DVKVTQSSRYLVKRTGEKVFLECVQDMDHENMFWYRQDPGLGLRLIYFSYDVKMKEKGDIPEGYSVSREKKERFSLILESASTNQTSMYLCASRSLYLTSGNEQYFGPGTRLTVT.